This T cell receptor (beta chain) was observed in a study of control samples from healthy donors and cancer patients. The data were produced by immunoSEQ multiplex PCR, yet TCRdb's version contains in-frame clones alone and is incomplete. The sample carries approximately 150,000 clones, around 94% recorded once. The clonotype was recovered from a man aged 55 to 70 with colorectal cancer. Specimen: PBMCs.

DNA of the CDR3: TGTGCCAGCTCACCGCCAGCGGGGGGTCTACAAGAGACCCAGTACTTC. Translation: CASSPPAGGLQETQYF. This chain uses TRBV18 with TRBJ2-5; 9 bases are shared with TRBD2. Germline lookup yields CDR1 KGHSH and CDR2 LQKENI. This CDR3 comprises 16 residues. V shed 3 bases, J shed 2 bases, and the junction held 7 bases outside the gene matches.